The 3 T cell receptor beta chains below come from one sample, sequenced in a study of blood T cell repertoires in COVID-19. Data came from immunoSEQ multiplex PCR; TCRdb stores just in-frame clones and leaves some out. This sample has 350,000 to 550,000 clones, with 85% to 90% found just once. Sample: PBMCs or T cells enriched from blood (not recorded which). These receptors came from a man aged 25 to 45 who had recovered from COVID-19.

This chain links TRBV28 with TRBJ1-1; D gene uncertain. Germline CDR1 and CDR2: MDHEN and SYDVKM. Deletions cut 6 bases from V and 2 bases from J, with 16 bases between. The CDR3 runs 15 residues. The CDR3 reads CASRHTKTGNTEAFF. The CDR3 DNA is TGTGCCAGCAGACATACCAAGACGGGTAACACTGAAGCTTTCTTT.

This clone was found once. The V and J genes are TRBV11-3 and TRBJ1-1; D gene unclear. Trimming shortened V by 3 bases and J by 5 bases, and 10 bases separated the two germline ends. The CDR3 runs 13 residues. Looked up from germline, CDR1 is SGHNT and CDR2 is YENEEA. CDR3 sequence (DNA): TGTGCCAGCAGCTTCGGACTGGAGACTGAAGCTTTCTTT. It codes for CASSFGLETEAFF.

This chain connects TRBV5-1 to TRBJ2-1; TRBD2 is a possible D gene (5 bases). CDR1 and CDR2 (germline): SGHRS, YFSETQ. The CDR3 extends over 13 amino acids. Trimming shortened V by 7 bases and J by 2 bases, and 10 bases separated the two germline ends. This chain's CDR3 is CASAGTTYNEQFF. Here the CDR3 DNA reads TGCGCCAGCGCGGGCACTACCTACAATGAGCAGTTCTTC.